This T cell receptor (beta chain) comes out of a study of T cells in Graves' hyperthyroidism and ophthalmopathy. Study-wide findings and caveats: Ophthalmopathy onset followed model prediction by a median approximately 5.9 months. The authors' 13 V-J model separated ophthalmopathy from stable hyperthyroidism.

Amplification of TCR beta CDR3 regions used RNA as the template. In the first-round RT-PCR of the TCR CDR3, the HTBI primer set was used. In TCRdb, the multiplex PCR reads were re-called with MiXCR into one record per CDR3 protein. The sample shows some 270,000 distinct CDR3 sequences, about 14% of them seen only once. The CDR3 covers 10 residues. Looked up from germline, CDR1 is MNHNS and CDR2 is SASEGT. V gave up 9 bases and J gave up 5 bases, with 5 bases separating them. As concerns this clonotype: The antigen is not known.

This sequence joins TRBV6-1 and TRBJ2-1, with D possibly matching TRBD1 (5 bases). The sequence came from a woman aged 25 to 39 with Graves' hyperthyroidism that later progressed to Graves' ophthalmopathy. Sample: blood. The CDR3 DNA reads TGTGCCAGGGACAACAATGAGCAGTTCTTC. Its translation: CARDNNEQFF.